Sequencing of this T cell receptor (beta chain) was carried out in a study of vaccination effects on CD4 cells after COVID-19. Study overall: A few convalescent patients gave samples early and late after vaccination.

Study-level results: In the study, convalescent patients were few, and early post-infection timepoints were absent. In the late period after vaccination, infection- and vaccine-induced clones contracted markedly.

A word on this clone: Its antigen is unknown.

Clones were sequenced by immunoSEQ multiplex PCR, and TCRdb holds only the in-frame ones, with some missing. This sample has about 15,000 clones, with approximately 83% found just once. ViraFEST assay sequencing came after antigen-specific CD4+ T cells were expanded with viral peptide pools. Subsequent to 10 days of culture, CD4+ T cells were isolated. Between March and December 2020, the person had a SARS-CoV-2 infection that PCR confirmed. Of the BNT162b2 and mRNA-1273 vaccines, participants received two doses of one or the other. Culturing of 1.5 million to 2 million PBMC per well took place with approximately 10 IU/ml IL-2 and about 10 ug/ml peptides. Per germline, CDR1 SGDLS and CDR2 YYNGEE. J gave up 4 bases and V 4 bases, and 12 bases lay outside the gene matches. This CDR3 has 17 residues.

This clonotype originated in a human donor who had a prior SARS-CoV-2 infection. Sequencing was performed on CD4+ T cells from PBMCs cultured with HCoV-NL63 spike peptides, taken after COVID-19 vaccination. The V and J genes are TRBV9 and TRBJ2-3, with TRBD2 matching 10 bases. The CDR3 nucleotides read TGTGCCAGCAGCCCTCCGAGCGGGGGGGCCTTCGCAGATACGCAGTATTTT. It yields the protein CASSPPSGGAFADTQYF.